Following are 4 T cell receptor beta chains from one sample sequenced in a study of blood T cells in healthy people across ages. The second PCR ran about 6 to 12 cycles with a sample-barcoded 5' primer and J-beta primers. TCRdb analysed the 5' RACE reads with MiXCR anew, one entry per CDR3 protein. The sample includes fewer than 950,000 distinct CDR3 sequences, about 48% of them seen just once. Sequencing input: blood. These receptors originate from an elderly man in good health.

This chain links TRBV6-2 or TRBV6-3 with TRBJ2-3; D may be TRBD2 (6 bases). The V gene's germline CDR1 is MNHEY and CDR2 SVGEGT. V was shortened by 7 bases and J by 14 bases, with 25 bases between the two germline ends. The CDR3 is 14 residues long. This chain's CDR3 is CASKEGGPGRYAYF. The CDR3 DNA reads TGTGCCAGCAAAGAAGGCGGGCCCGGGAGATACGCGTATTTT.

The chain combines TRBV5-1 with TRBJ2-1; 7 nucleotides match TRBD1. J gave up 6 bases and V 4 bases, and 4 bases lay outside the gene matches. Germline CDR1 is SGHRS and CDR2 is YFSETQ. The CDR3 sequence is 13 residues long. CDR3 sequence: CASSLGQINEQFF. In DNA, the CDR3 is TGCGCCAGCAGCCTGGGACAGATCAATGAGCAGTTCTTC.

This chain uses TRBV6-6 with TRBJ2-1; 10 nucleotides agree with TRBD1. With V trimmed by 0 bases and J by 8 bases, 4 bases remained unmatched. This CDR3 is built from 15 residues. Germline V CDR1 and CDR2: MNHNY, SVGAGI (reference sequence). The DNA of the CDR3 is TGTGCCAGCAGTTACTCGAGGACAGGGGGACATGAGCAGTTCTTC. Translating gives CASSYSRTGGHEQFF.

The sample holds a few counts of this clonotype. The chain couples TRBV29-1 to TRBJ2-1, with D tentatively TRBD2 (6 bases). The CDR3 is made up of 14 amino acids. V was pared by 7 bases and J by 8 bases, with 21 bases between. Germline CDR1 is SQVTM and CDR2 is ANQGSEA. CDR3 coding DNA: TGCAGCGCGGGGGAAGAGGCGGGACGGGATGAGCAGTTCTTC. Amino acid sequence: CSAGEEAGRDEQFF.